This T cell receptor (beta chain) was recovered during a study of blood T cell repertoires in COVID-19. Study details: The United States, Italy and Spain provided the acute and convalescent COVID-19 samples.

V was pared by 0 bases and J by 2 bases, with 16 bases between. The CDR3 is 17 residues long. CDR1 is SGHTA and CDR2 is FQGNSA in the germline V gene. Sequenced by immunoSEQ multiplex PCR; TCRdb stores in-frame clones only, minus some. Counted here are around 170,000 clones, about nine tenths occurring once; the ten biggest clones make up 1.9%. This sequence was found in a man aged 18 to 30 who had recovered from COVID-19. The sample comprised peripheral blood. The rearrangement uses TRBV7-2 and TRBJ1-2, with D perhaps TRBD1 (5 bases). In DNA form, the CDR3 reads TGTGCCAGCAGCTTAGCGACAGTAGGGGTAGGGAACTATGGCTACACCTTC. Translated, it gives CASSLATVGVGNYGYTF.